This T cell receptor beta chain was observed in a study of identical twins (dated by TCRdb to 2016 to 2017). At the level of the whole study: To test whether fetal clonotypes persist, the study used deep sequencing on TCR alpha and beta repertoires from monozygotic twins, unrelated adults of various ages, and cord blood. To rule out contamination, the twin experiments were replicated at different times with different library preparation protocols.

The full study reports these points: Out-of-frame TCR alpha sharing in monozygotic twins was systematically underestimated by recombination models, whereas sharing between unrelated individuals was in agreement with the recombination models. Zero-insertion analyses could be partly confounded by invariant T cells such as MAIT and iNKT, although diverse VJ usage argued against such confounding for most clonotypes. Compared with coincidental sharing between unrelated individuals, an excess of low generation-probability sequences was observed among out-of-frame TCR alpha sequences shared between twins. Abundant cord blood beta clonotypes carried fewer insertions; young adult naive repertoires showed a weaker similar trend, while memory repertoires showed none. In beta out-of-frame sequences, excess twin sharing was weaker, because having fewer shared sequences lowered the signal-to-noise ratio. Conclusions relied on cross-sectional statistical analysis, since the same donors could not be followed over many years.

This clonotype has only a few counts. What antigen it recognizes has not been identified. No much larger clone exists at a distance of one base, and base qualities are not known. The library relied on 5' RACE. Sequencing relied on an Illumina HiSeq 2000. A universal primer binding site was introduced by template switching, and a unique molecular identifier was present in the final cDNA, enabling accurate counting of TCR cDNA molecules. Specific primers in the conserved constant-segment region were used to synthesize first-strand cDNA for TCR alpha and beta chains. Each cDNA library was double barcoded, with a SMART-Mk sample barcode plus Illumina barcodes, to control for contamination. TruSeq adapter sequences, together with Illumina sample barcodes, were added in two successive PCR steps. TCR alpha and beta cDNA libraries were sequenced on the Illumina HiSeq platform with custom primers. Concerning the study's data processing: MiGEC was used to process raw reads and extract unique molecular identifiers, and MiXCR was used to find CDR3 positions. For each individual, recombination models were inferred using an EM algorithm with the repgenHMM and IGoR tools. Shared clonotype analysis was performed with the tcR package in R, normalizing sharing by the product of cloneset sizes. To study raw recombination without the effects of thymic and clonal selection, out-of-frame nonproductive sequences were analyzed. TCRdb passed the public sequencing reads through fastp at Q25 and MiXCR, retaining productive beta sequences. Each CDR3 protein appears once, grouped with its most common genes and DNA. The V and J calls were not made by the authors but by TCRdb's processing. The sample table holds hundreds of thousands of distinct CDR3 sequences, of which around a sixth were seen once. Around 14% of the sample lies in the top ten.

The CDR3 starts with the cysteine, ends with the phenylalanine, and has 15 residues. Here the CDR3 DNA is all that survives: 45 bases in frame from base 1. At the junction V is shortened by 0 bases and J by 3 bases; bases outside the gene matches: 6. Sequences GTSNPN (CDR1) and SVGIG (CDR2) are obtained from the germline V gene (reference sequence). All donors were healthy Caucasians. Three pairs of female monozygotic twins, all aged roughly 18 to 29 years, were included in the twin cohort. Peripheral blood mononuclear cells were the source from which RNA for the TCR libraries was isolated. This same sample was also part of a study on T cells expressing NK-cell markers. According to the second study: TCR beta-chain repertoires were profiled in sorted CD3+CD56+NKG2C+, CD3+CD56+NKG2C- and CD3+CD56-NKG2C+ T-cell subsets from roughly eight donors. Among the eight sequenced donors, seven were HCMV-seropositive and one was HCMV-seronegative. In several experiments an anti-gammadeltaTCR antibody was added to restrict sorting to alphabetaTCR-expressing T cells. In a handful of donors, the dominant CD3+CD56+NKG2C+ clonotypes were found to rank among the top 10 CD8+ clonotypes and to make up 1.0-7.0% of CD8+ T cells. Those dominant clonotypes were again the most abundant among CD3+CD56-NKG2C+ cells in a handful of donors, at about 28.3-65%. Whether the expanded NKG2C-expressing T cell clones were specific for HCMV antigens was left unclear. The study sequenced eight donors, all healthy volunteers chosen at random: three men and five women. HCMV serostatus was determined by detecting HCMV-specific IgG in serum with a commercial ELISA kit. For five to seven donors, bulk peripheral blood T-cell repertoires were also sequenced from unsorted PBMC. MIGEC handled demultiplexing of the reads and grouping by UMI, while MiTCR was used to assemble and quantify clonotypes. To remove erroneous sequences, TCR cDNA sequences were retained only when supported by two or more reads. Downstream repertoire analysis used the tcR package, and clonotypes were matched across fractions by CDR3 nucleotide sequence plus V segment. VDJmatch was used to annotate antigen specificity against VDJdb, with one amino acid substitution in CDR3 allowed.

The receptor was isolated from a woman aged 18 to 35 in good health. In this chain, TRBV30 is recombined with TRBJ2-7; TRBD1 agrees with 9 junctional bases. Input material: PBMCs. The encoded CDR3 is CAWSVPGTGHYEQYF. At the DNA level, the sequence is TGTGCCTGGAGTGTACCCGGGACAGGGCACTACGAGCAGTACTTC.